A single sample is the source of the 17 T cell receptor beta chains below, sequenced in a study of T cell responses to AZD1222 COVID-19 vaccine. The data were produced by immunoSEQ multiplex PCR, yet TCRdb's version contains in-frame clones alone and is incomplete. The sample lists some 120,000 clones; 80% to 90% were seen once. The source was peripheral blood, collected on day 0 of AZD1222 vaccination. These receptors were taken from an adult in good health.

The gene calls are TRBV27 and TRBJ2-7; TRBD2 agrees at 7 bases. From germline, CDR1 is MNHEY and CDR2 SMNVEV (reference sequence). This CDR3 is built from 14 residues. V lost 3 bases, J lost 6 bases, and 8 bases stayed unmatched. CDR3 DNA: TGTGCCAGCAGTTTCGGCGGGGGTTGGTCCGAGCAGTACTTC. This codes for CASSFGGGWSEQYF.

The chain joins TRBV5-1 to TRBJ1-1; possible D gene TRBD1, 6 bases. V was shortened by 1 base and J by 8 bases, with 12 bases between the two germline ends. Germline V gives CDR1 SGHRS, CDR2 YFSETQ. The CDR3 contains 13 residues. CDR3 region: CASSLRGGEEAFF. The CDR3 DNA sequence: TGCGCCAGCAGCTTGAGGGGGGGAGAGGAAGCTTTCTTT.

Points on this clone: Other DNA sequences in this specimen translate into the identical CDR3. The rearrangement joins TRBV6-5 to TRBJ1-5; TRBD1 agrees at 8 bases. Germline CDR1 and CDR2: MNHEY and SVGAGI. The CDR3 spans 15 residues. Trimming took 6 bases from V and 0 from J; bases not matched to a gene: 4. CDR3 bases: TGTGCCAGCAGCCCCGGGACAGGTAGCAATCAGCCCCAGCATTTT. Amino acid sequence: CASSPGTGSNQPQHF.

CDR3 in amino acids: CASRGLAGRQYF. The CDR3 bases are TGTGCCAGCAGAGGACTAGCGGGCAGGCAGTATTTT. The J gene is TRBJ2-3, the V gene TRBV7-2, with 11 bases lining up with TRBD2. The CDR3 totals 12 residues. Trimming took 6 bases from V and 11 from J; bases not matched to a gene: 4. Germline CDR1 reads SGHTA; CDR2 reads FQGNSA.

J is TRBJ1-2 and V is TRBV29-1; no clear D. V was trimmed by 2 bases and J by 4 bases, leaving 14 bases between them. The germline CDR1 and CDR2 sequences are SQVTM and ANQGSEA. The CDR3 spans 14 residues. The CDR3: CSVESEEQFYGYTF. CDR3 in DNA: TGCAGCGTTGAAAGTGAGGAACAGTTCTATGGCTACACCTTC.

This sequence joins TRBV7-8 and TRBJ1-3; a possible D gene is TRBD1 (5 bases). The CDR3 covers 16 residues. CDR1 is SGHVS, CDR2 FQNEAQ, per germline. V shed 5 bases and J shed 1 base, with 15 bases lying between them. CDR3 DNA sequence: TGTGCCAGCAGCATGACAGCCCTTGGGTCTGGAAACACCATATATTTT. Translating it yields CASSMTALGSGNTIYF. Supplemented by reference TRBV7-8 and TRBJ1-3, the full variable domain reads GAGVSQSPRYKVAKRGQDVALRCDPISGHVSLFWYQQALGQGPEFLTYFQNEAQLDKSGLPSDRFFAERPEGSVSTLKIQRTQQEDSAVYLCASSMTALGSGNTIYFGEGSWLTVV.

This chain links TRBV12-3 or TRBV12-4 with TRBJ1-4; no clear D. This CDR3 is 11 amino acids long. Trimming pared 7 bases from V and 5 bases from J, leaving 5 bases between. The CDR3 here is CASKSNEKLFF. DNA of the CDR3: TGTGCCAGCAAGTCCAATGAAAAACTGTTTTTT.

The gene calls are TRBV7-6 and TRBJ1-4; unclear D gene. The V and J ends lost 4 bases and 8 bases respectively, with 5 bases between them. This CDR3 spans 11 amino acids. CDR1 and CDR2 from the germline V gene are SGHVS and FNYEAQ. CDR3: CASSSVEKLFF. The DNA for the CDR3 is TGTGCCAGCAGCTCGGTCGAAAAACTGTTTTTT.

This clone was recorded a few times. The chain recombines TRBV18 with TRBJ1-2; 9 positions agree with TRBD1. Germline V lookup: CDR1 KGHSH, CDR2 LQKENI. The V gene end was trimmed by 6 bases and the J gene end by 8 bases; junction bases not matched to a gene: 7. The CDR3 totals 13 residues. As DNA, the CDR3 is TGTGCCAGCTCGCGGGACAGGGTGGACGGCTACACCTTC. It translates to CASSRDRVDGYTF.

The J gene is TRBJ2-5, the V gene TRBV6-5; 8 bases match TRBD1. Germline values: CDR1 MNHEY, CDR2 SVGAGI. This CDR3 comprises 13 residues. Germline trimming cut 6 bases from V and 5 bases from J; bases unmatched to any gene: 5. The CDR3 loop reads CASRAGGWETQYF. As DNA, the CDR3 is TGTGCCAGCAGGGCAGGGGGCTGGGAGACCCAGTACTTC.

The DNA for the CDR3 is TGTGCCAGCAGCTTAAGGGGCAGAAGATCCTATGGCTACACCTTC. This gives the protein CASSLRGRRSYGYTF. The chain links TRBV7-9 to TRBJ1-2; TRBD1 is a possible D gene (5 bases). Per germline, CDR1 SEHNR and CDR2 FQNEAQ (reference sequence). The CDR3 extends over 15 amino acids. With 2 bases removed from V and 4 bases from J, the gap between germline ends came to 14 bases.

The chain couples TRBV30 to TRBJ2-7; D unclear. The CDR3 runs 12 residues. Germline CDR1 and CDR2: GTSNPN and SVGIG (reference sequence). Trimming stripped 7 bases from V and 1 base from J, with 11 bases between. The DNA for the CDR3 is TGTGCCTACGACGGGTATTCCTACGAGCAGTACTTC. Its protein product is CAYDGYSYEQYF.

The rearrangement joins TRBV30 to TRBJ1-2; D might be TRBD1 (5 bases). Germline V gene sequence: CDR1 GTSNPN, CDR2 SVGIG (reference sequence). The CDR3 contains 12 residues. Trimming pared 2 bases from V and 6 bases from J, leaving 10 bases between. CDR3 region: CAWSKSGDGYTF. The CDR3 DNA follows: TGTGCCTGGAGTAAGTCGGGGGATGGCTACACCTTC.

The CDR3: CASSTGSSPLHF. The DNA for the CDR3 is TGTGCCAGCAGCACGGGATCTTCACCCCTCCACTTT. The rearrangement links TRBV5-5 to TRBJ1-6; no firm D call. Germline CDR1 SGHKS, CDR2 YYEKEE (reference sequence). V dropped 4 bases and J dropped 9 bases, with 8 bases sitting between them. The CDR3 is 12 residues long.

The chain joins TRBV21-1 to TRBJ1-5; the listed D gene, TRBD1, was not tested against the DNA. TRBV21-1 is a known pseudogene. The CDR3 totals 17 residues. CDR3 sequence reads: CASSNLSLDRKNQPQHF. As DNA, the CDR3 is TGTGCCAGCAGCAACCTCTCTTTAGACAGAAAGAATCAGCCCCAGCATTTT.

The chain recombines TRBV12-5 with TRBJ2-1, with TRBD2 identical over 9 bases. V lost 1 base, J lost 4 bases, and 2 bases stayed unmatched. The CDR3 covers 15 residues. Germline CDR1 is LGHNT and CDR2 is FRNRAP. CDR3 sequence reads: CASGLGLAAYNEQFF. In nucleotides, the CDR3 is TGTGCTAGTGGTTTGGGACTAGCGGCATACAATGAGCAGTTCTTC. The entire variable domain, with the rest obtained from reference TRBV12-5 and TRBJ2-1, is as follows: DARVTQTPRHKVTEMGQEVTMRCQPILGHNTVFWYRQTMMQGLELLAYFRNRAPLDDSGMPKDRFSAEMPDATLATLKIQPSEPRDSAVYFCASGLGLAAYNEQFFGPGTRLTVL.

This chain links TRBV2 with TRBJ1-5; tentatively, D is TRBD1 (6 bases). The CDR3 covers 16 residues. Germline V CDR1 and CDR2: SNHLY, FYNNEI. Between the trimmed V and J ends, which lost 8 bases and 6 bases, there was a span of 23 bases. The CDR3 sequence is CASVPAHWGRGQPQHF. CDR3 bases: TGTGCCAGCGTACCCGCGCACTGGGGGCGCGGTCAGCCCCAGCATTTT.